A single sample gave rise to the 27 T cell receptor beta chains below, sequenced in a study of blood T cell repertoires in COVID-19. TCRdb's copy holds only in-frame clones and misses some; the assay was immunoSEQ multiplex PCR. This table has 400,000 to 550,000 clones, 85% to 90% appearing once. Sequenced input: peripheral blood. The source is a woman younger than 45 with acute or convalescent COVID-19.

This clone was found once. The chain recombines TRBV6-6 with TRBJ2-1, with TRBD2 identical over 12 bases. CDR3 length: 14 amino acids. Germline V gene sequence: CDR1 MNHNY, CDR2 SVGAGI (reference sequence). V was clipped by 5 bases and J by 13 bases; unmatched bases: 9. CDR3 residues: CASSLPTSGGRQFF. CDR3 nucleotide sequence: TGTGCCAGCAGTCTGCCGACTAGCGGGGGCCGTCAGTTCTTC.

The V gene is TRBV5-4, the J gene TRBJ2-1, with 9 bases lining up with TRBD2. V was clipped by 1 base and J by 4 bases; unmatched bases: 9. The CDR3 covers 17 residues. Germline loops: CDR1 SGHNT, CDR2 YYREEE (reference sequence). The CDR3: CASSLISGGSLYNEQFF. In nucleotides, the CDR3 is TGTGCCAGCAGCTTGATTAGCGGGGGTTCACTATACAATGAGCAGTTCTTC. The entire variable domain, with the rest obtained from reference TRBV5-4 and TRBJ2-1, is as follows: ETGVTQSPTHLIKTRGQQVTLRCSSQSGHNTVSWYQQALGQGPQFIFQYYREEENGRGNFPPRFSGLQFPNYSSELNVNALELDDSALYLCASSLISGGSLYNEQFFGPGTRLTVL.

The chain couples TRBV9 to TRBJ2-5, with TRBD2 matching 9 bases. This CDR3 is 18 amino acids long. The V gene's germline CDR1 is SGDLS and CDR2 YYNGEE. V dropped 0 bases and J dropped 8; count of bases not matched to a gene: 17. CDR3 residues: CASSVGTAGGPRGDTQYF. CDR3 bases: TGTGCCAGCAGCGTAGGAACAGCGGGGGGCCCTCGGGGGGATACCCAGTACTTC.

The chain is built from TRBV5-8 and TRBJ2-1, with TRBD2 matching 10 bases. This CDR3 is built from 17 residues. Germline CDR1 and CDR2: SGHTS and YDEGEE. V lost 0 bases and J lost 8; bases outside the gene matches: 11. The CDR3: CASSLGSLAGAAHEQFF. In DNA form, the CDR3 reads TGTGCCAGCAGCTTGGGCTCGCTAGCGGGGGCCGCCCATGAGCAGTTCTTC.

This clone was seen once. V usage is TRBV30 and J usage is TRBJ1-4; tentatively, D is TRBD1 (5 bases). Germline V CDR1 and CDR2: GTSNPN, SVGIG (reference sequence). The CDR3 is 16 residues long. V dropped 3 bases and J dropped 0 bases, with 14 bases sitting between them. The CDR3 is CAWSGGSGATNEKLFF. The CDR3 DNA reads as TGTGCCTGGAGCGGGGGATCTGGGGCAACTAATGAAAAACTGTTTTTT.

The V call is TRBV9, the J call TRBJ1-2; no reliable D call. V was trimmed by 5 bases and J by 4 bases, leaving 18 bases between them. CDR1 is SGDLS, CDR2 YYNGEE, per germline. This CDR3 spans 15 amino acids. The CDR3, as DNA: TGTGCCAGCAGTGACACCGGGCGAGGGCTCTATGGCTACACCTTC. Translated: CASSDTGRGLYGYTF.

Details on this clone: The same CDR3 is also encoded by other DNA sequences in this sample. The chain carries TRBV28 and TRBJ1-1; TRBD1 matches at 8 bases. CDR3 length: 13 residues. After removal of 11 bases from V and 2 bases from J, the junction contained 7 bases not matched to a gene. Looked up from germline, CDR1 is MDHEN and CDR2 is SYDVKM. In DNA, the CDR3 is TGTGCCTCCTTACAGGGGGGAAACACTGAAGCTTTCTTT. It specifies CASLQGGNTEAFF. The variable domain in full, completed from reference TRBV28 and TRBJ1-1, reads DVKVTQSSRYLVKRTGEKVFLECVQDMDHENMFWYRQDPGLGLRLIYFSYDVKMKEKGDIPEGYSVSREKKERFSLILESASTNQTSMYLCASLQGGNTEAFFGQGTRLTVV.

V is TRBV19 and J is TRBJ2-3; TRBD2 matches at 7 bases. With V trimmed by 7 bases and J by 3 bases, 19 bases remained unmatched. Germline loops: CDR1 LNHDA, CDR2 SQIVND (reference sequence). This CDR3 is 18 amino acids long. The CDR3 loop is CASTLRSAGDLRTDTQYF. DNA of the CDR3: TGTGCCAGTACCTTGCGCAGCGCGGGGGACCTCAGAACAGATACGCAGTATTTT.

This chain uses TRBV27 with TRBJ2-7, with a weak D call TRBD1 (6 bases). Trimming took 3 bases from V and 4 from J, leaving 19 bases between them. CDR1 MNHEY and CDR2 SMNVEV come from the germline V gene (reference sequence). The CDR3 extends over 16 amino acids. Here the CDR3 reads CASSLIVEGTLYEQYF. The CDR3 region has the DNA TGTGCCAGCAGTTTGATTGTGGAAGGGACACTTTACGAGCAGTACTTC.

The V call is TRBV4-1, the J call TRBJ2-7; 8 nucleotides agree with TRBD1. Germline V lookup: CDR1 MGHRA, CDR2 YSYEKL. The CDR3 has 13 amino acids. Trimming at V came to 4 bases and at J to 2 bases, leaving 1 base not matched to a gene. The CDR3 protein is CASSLDRAYEQYF. DNA for the CDR3: TGCGCCAGCAGCCTGGACAGGGCCTACGAGCAGTACTTC.

In this sample, this clone turned up once. This chain connects TRBV5-1 to TRBJ2-2, with 10 bases that match TRBD1. The CDR3 consists of 15 residues. The V gene's germline CDR1 is SGHRS and CDR2 YFSETQ. J gave up 6 bases and V 2 bases, and 4 bases lay outside the gene matches. For the CDR3, the DNA is TGCGCCAGCAGCTTAATAGGACAGGGGGCCGGGGAGCTGTTTTTT. Protein sequence: CASSLIGQGAGELFF. Full variable domain (rest looked up from reference TRBV5-1 and TRBJ2-2): KAGVTQTPRYLIKTRGQQVTLSCSPISGHRSVSWYQQTPGQGLQFLFEYFSETQRNKGNFPGRFSGRQFSNSRSEMNVSTLELGDSALYLCASSLIGQGAGELFFGEGSRLTVL.

The gene calls are TRBV21-1 and TRBJ1-1. TRBV21-1 is deemed a pseudogene. This CDR3 has 20 residues. CDR3 loop: CASSKAHTKGGGSIYTEAFF. In DNA form, the CDR3 reads TGTGCCAGCAGCAAAGCGCATACAAAGGGCGGGGGCTCCATTTACACTGAAGCTTTCTTT.

The chain uses TRBV5-5 and TRBJ2-5; 9 nucleotides agree with TRBD1. Trimming at V came to 4 bases and at J to 5 bases, leaving 9 bases not matched to a gene. Germline V gene lookup returns CDR1 SGHKS and CDR2 YYEKEE (reference sequence). The length of the CDR3 is 15 residues. The CDR3 DNA is TGTGCCAGCAGCCCCAGTGGGACAGGGCTTGAGACCCAGTACTTC. Protein: CASSPSGTGLETQYF.

Note on this clone: An end of the junction differs from the germline gene, which may be a read error. Other DNA sequences within the sample encode an identical CDR3. This rearrangement joins TRBV5-1 to TRBJ2-7; 7 bases line up with TRBD1. CDR3 size: 14 residues. The germline CDR1 and CDR2 sequences are SGHRS and YFSETQ. CDR3 DNA: TGCGCCAGCAGTTTGGGGGACAGTTCCTACGAGCAGTACTTC. Its protein product is CASSLGDSSYEQYF.

The chain employs TRBV19 and TRBJ1-6; no definite D call. CDR1 is LNHDA and CDR2 is SQIVND in the germline V gene (reference sequence). Deletions cut 3 bases from V and 9 bases from J, with 9 bases between. This CDR3 comprises 13 residues. Here the CDR3 reads CASSMQVRSPLHF. In DNA form, the CDR3 reads TGTGCCAGTAGTATGCAGGTTCGTTCACCCCTCCACTTT.

The V and J genes are TRBV19 and TRBJ1-5; 10 bases align to TRBD1. Germline-derived CDR1 and CDR2 are LNHDA and SQIVND (reference sequence). J gave up 4 bases and V 3 bases, and 6 bases lay outside the gene matches. CDR3 length equals 16 residues. The CDR3 sequence is CASSIRDRGRNQPQHF. CDR3 sequence (DNA): TGTGCCAGTAGTATTAGGGACAGGGGACGAAATCAGCCCCAGCATTTT.

V and J are TRBV7-9 and TRBJ2-1; possible D gene TRBD1, 6 bases. V lost 3 bases and J 5 bases, leaving 11 bases between the germline ends. The CDR3 sequence is 14 residues long. Germline assignment: CDR1 SEHNR and CDR2 FQNEAQ (reference sequence). For the CDR3, the DNA is TGTGCCAGCAGCTTCCGGGACACCCACAATGAGCAGTTCTTC. Protein product: CASSFRDTHNEQFF.

This sequence joins TRBV6-1 and TRBJ1-6; D unclear. The length of the CDR3 is 15 residues. Germline V gene lookup returns CDR1 MNHNS and CDR2 SASEGT. V lost 0 bases and J 7 bases, leaving 10 bases between the germline ends. Here the CDR3 reads CASSEARGRNSPLHF. As DNA, the CDR3 is TGTGCCAGCAGTGAAGCGCGAGGGCGGAATTCACCCCTCCACTTT.

J is TRBJ2-7 and V is TRBV30, with a weak D call TRBD1 (5 bases). V dropped 5 bases and J dropped 5 bases, with 16 bases sitting between them. Germline V lookup: CDR1 GTSNPN, CDR2 SVGIG (reference sequence). CDR3 length: 13 residues. The CDR3 DNA follows: TGTGCCTGGTCGGTCAGGGATTTTGACGAGCAGTACTTC. This gives the protein CAWSVRDFDEQYF.

The genes are TRBV7-9 and TRBJ2-5; 7 bases line up with TRBD2. Germline V lookup: CDR1 SEHNR, CDR2 FQNEAQ (reference sequence). The CDR3 runs to 16 residues. The J segment lost 2 bases and the V segment lost 4 bases, leaving 10 bases of the junction unmatched. The CDR3 coding sequence is TGTGCCAGCAGCTCCGGGAGGTTGGACGGGCAAGAGACCCAGTACTTC. It translates to CASSSGRLDGQETQYF.

Comment on this clone: Its ends do not fully match the called genes, so a read error is possible. This rearrangement joins TRBV18 to TRBJ2-7, with D tentatively TRBD1 (8 bases). The CDR3 consists of 14 residues. Germline V CDR1 and CDR2: KGHSH, LQKENI. CDR3 amino acids: CASSPQGGSYEQYF. CDR3 coding DNA: TGTGCCAGCTCCCCACAGGGGGGGTCCTACGAGCAGTACTTC.

V gene TRBV19 combines with J gene TRBJ2-2; 9 bases are shared with TRBD2. There are 15 residues in the CDR3. J lost 3 bases, V lost 6 bases, and 5 bases had no gene match. Germline V lookup: CDR1 LNHDA, CDR2 SQIVND (reference sequence). The CDR3 DNA sequence: TGTGCCAGTAGCGCTAGCGGGGAATACACCGGGGAGCTGTTTTTT. This sequence encodes CASSASGEYTGELFF.

This chain connects TRBV6-2 or TRBV6-3 to TRBJ2-5; possible D gene TRBD1, 5 bases. V was shortened by 2 bases and J by 2 bases, with 12 bases between the two germline ends. The CDR3 covers 15 residues. CDR1 MNHEY and CDR2 SVGEGT come from the germline V gene. CDR3 nucleotides: TGTGCCAGCAGTTACGGACAACTCCTTCAAGAGACCCAGTACTTC. Translating it yields CASSYGQLLQETQYF.

The chain couples TRBV2 to TRBJ1-2, with D hard to call. Germline V gene data show CDR1 as SNHLY and CDR2 as FYNNEI. The CDR3 has 12 residues. Trimming removed 9 bases at V and 0 bases at J, with 8 bases between. The CDR3 loop is CARTNTNYGYTF. The CDR3 DNA reads as TGTGCCAGGACAAATACTAACTATGGCTACACCTTC.

J is TRBJ2-1 and V is TRBV4-1; D possibly corresponds to TRBD2 (6 bases). The V and J ends lost 3 bases and 10 bases respectively, with 10 bases between them. CDR1 and CDR2 (germline): MGHRA, YSYEKL. The CDR3 is made up of 12 amino acids. The CDR3 sequence is CASSHPGSEQFF. The CDR3 nucleotides are TGCGCCAGCAGCCACCCCGGGAGCGAGCAGTTCTTC.

The chain links TRBV19 to TRBJ2-3; D may be TRBD2 (6 bases). CDR3 size: 16 residues. Trimming took off 6 bases at V and 0 bases at J, with 16 bases between the two ends. Germline lookup yields CDR1 LNHDA and CDR2 SQIVND (reference sequence). The CDR3 is CASSRPGASSTDTQYF. In DNA form, the CDR3 reads TGTGCCAGTAGCAGACCGGGAGCGTCTAGCACAGATACGCAGTATTTT.

This chain uses TRBV27 with TRBJ1-2; maybe TRBD1 (5 bases). The V gene's germline CDR1 is MNHEY and CDR2 SMNVEV (reference sequence). This CDR3 has 17 amino acids. With 0 bases removed from V and 4 bases from J, the gap between germline ends came to 18 bases. DNA for the CDR3: TGTGCCAGCAGTTTATCTCCCCTCCCGACAGATATCTATGGCTACACCTTC. Its protein product is CASSLSPLPTDIYGYTF.